This T cell receptor beta chain appears in the sequencing data of a study of shared clonotypes between healthy human individuals. CD45RO negativity and positive selection for CCR7 defined naive CD8 cells, a population that excluded terminally differentiated effector memory CD45RA+ cells. Sequencing was performed with immunoSEQ multiplex PCR; in TCRdb, only in-frame clones are kept and a portion is missing. In the table there are about 2.1 million clones, 93% of which are singletons. Sequenced input: naive CD8+ T cells from PBMCs. The receptor comes from a man aged 18 to 29 in good health. Some clones in this sample may be carry-over from other donors' samples.

CDR3 in DNA: TGTGCCAGCAGCTCCCGACAGGGGGTTAGCAATCAGCCCCAGCATTTT. This gives the protein CASSSRQGVSNQPQHF. The genes are TRBV7-3 and TRBJ1-5; 9 nucleotides align to TRBD1. Germline V gives CDR1 SGHTA, CDR2 FQGTGA. This CDR3 region has 16 residues. V lost 4 bases and J lost 0; bases outside the gene matches: 4.